A single sample is the source of the 21 T cell receptor beta chains below, sequenced in a study of graft-versus-host responses after intestinal transplantation (dated by TCRdb to about 2021). The intended sense of this specimen's time point label: cells obtained before transplantation from donor or recipient. Their target antigens are unknown. Receptor libraries were prepared by the immunoSEQ multiplex PCR assay. Not all clones reach the TCRdb copy of this immuneACCESS table, which keeps in-frame sequences only. Checked studies attribute under half of the gap to unresolved V genes and leave the rest unexplained. The sample yields over 100,000 clones; 85% to 95% were counted once. The top ten constitute more than 0.1% of the sample. The input for sequencing was unstimulated CD4+ T cells sorted from spleen or lymph node cells, taken before intestinal transplant. Every receptor here comes from a human donor who received an intestinal transplant.

The rearrangement uses TRBV11-3 and TRBJ2-1; D not certain. The CDR3 runs to 14 residues. CDR1 and CDR2 from the germline V gene are SGHNT and YENEEA. The V gene lost 3 bases and the J gene lost 8 bases, with 14 bases spanning the gap. This CDR3 reads CASSLLPVPHEQFF. CDR3 in DNA: TGTGCCAGCAGCTTGCTGCCAGTCCCCCATGAGCAGTTCTTC.

V usage is TRBV6-6 and J usage is TRBJ2-7; 10 bases are shared with TRBD2. Trimming at V came to 7 bases and at J to 3 bases, leaving 3 bases not matched to a gene. Germline lookup yields CDR1 MNHNY and CDR2 SVGAGI (reference sequence). This CDR3 region has 13 residues. The CDR3 bases are TGTGCCAGCACCCGACTAGCGGGCTACGAGCAGTACTTC. This codes for CASTRLAGYEQYF.

Concerning this clone itself: Other nucleotide sequences from this sample produce the same CDR3. The rearrangement joins TRBV5-6 to TRBJ2-6, with D hard to call. The germline gives CDR1 SGHDT, CDR2 YYEEEE. The CDR3 consists of 17 residues. Between the trimmed V and J ends, which lost 4 bases and 0 bases, there was a span of 14 bases. CDR3 amino acids: CASSLLDGFSGANVLTF. In DNA, the CDR3 is TGTGCCAGCAGCCTTCTTGACGGATTCTCTGGGGCCAACGTCCTGACTTTC. Supplemented by reference TRBV5-6 and TRBJ2-6, the full variable domain reads DAGVTQSPTHLIKTRGQQVTLRCSPKSGHDTVSWYQQALGQGPQFIFQYYEEEERQRGNFPDRFSGHQFPNYSSELNVNALLLGDSALYLCASSLLDGFSGANVLTFGAGSRLTVL.

The CDR3 sequence: CASRRGVASYEQYF. The CDR3 bases are TGTGCCAGCAGACGTGGGGTAGCCTCCTACGAGCAGTACTTC. V usage is TRBV6-5 and J usage is TRBJ2-7, with D uncertain. Per the germline V gene, CDR1 is MNHEY and CDR2 is SVGAGI. The V end was cut by 6 bases, the J end by 0 bases, with 12 bases between. The CDR3 sequence is 14 residues long.

V gene TRBV20-1 combines with J gene TRBJ1-1; unclear D gene. The CDR3 is 11 residues long. Germline V lookup: CDR1 DFQATT, CDR2 SNEGSKA (reference sequence). Trimming stripped 3 bases from V and 5 bases from J, with 7 bases between. The DNA of the CDR3 is TGCAGTGCTAGTTCGCGGACTGAAGCTTTCTTT. The encoded protein is CSASSRTEAFF.

CDR3 loop: CAWTKPPSGATYEQYF. CDR3 nucleotides: TGTGCCTGGACCAAGCCCCCTAGCGGGGCTACCTACGAGCAGTACTTC. The chain has TRBV30 and TRBJ2-7, with 9 bases identical to TRBD2. V was clipped by 4 bases and J by 2 bases; unmatched bases: 12. The CDR3 length is 16 residues. The V gene's germline CDR1 is GTSNPN and CDR2 SVGIG (reference sequence).

The chain is built from TRBV9 and TRBJ1-2; 9 nucleotides match TRBD1. The V segment lost 8 bases and the J segment 2 bases; nucleotides outside the gene matches: 10. Germline V gene data show CDR1 as SGDLS and CDR2 as YYNGEE. CDR3 size: 15 residues. CDR3 region: CASSPWTGANYGYTF. The CDR3 DNA reads TGTGCCAGTTCCCCTTGGACAGGGGCAAACTATGGCTACACCTTC.

This clone was seen a single time. The chain has TRBV19 and TRBJ2-3, with TRBD2 identical over 11 bases. The CDR3 spans 15 residues. J was trimmed by 0 bases and V by 4 bases; bases with no gene match: 0. The germline V gene has CDR1 LNHDA and CDR2 SQIVND (reference sequence). CDR3 sequence (DNA): TGTGCCAGTAGTAGGACTAGCGGGAGCACAGATACGCAGTATTTT. It yields the protein CASSRTSGSTDTQYF.

The V gene is TRBV7-9, the J gene TRBJ1-1; D uncertain. This CDR3 has 14 amino acids. Germline loops: CDR1 SEHNR, CDR2 FQNEAQ (reference sequence). Trimming shortened V by 2 bases and J by 2 bases, and 9 bases separated the two germline ends. The CDR3 loop reads CASSLKAANTEAFF. The CDR3 DNA follows: TGTGCCAGCAGCTTAAAGGCAGCTAACACTGAAGCTTTCTTT.

This clone was found a few times. The J gene is TRBJ2-5, the V gene TRBV30; D is uncertain. CDR1 and CDR2 from the germline V gene are GTSNPN and SVGIG (reference sequence). Between the trimmed V and J ends, which lost 1 base and 2 bases, there was a span of 8 bases. The CDR3 runs to 13 residues. CDR3 sequence: CAWSAKGQETQYF. CDR3 sequence (DNA): TGTGCCTGGAGTGCCAAGGGACAAGAGACCCAGTACTTC.

The chain uses TRBV11-2 and TRBJ2-5; 7 bases match TRBD2. Germline lookup yields CDR1 SGHAT and CDR2 FQNNGV. This CDR3 has 13 residues. After removal of 5 bases from V and 6 bases from J, the junction contained 6 bases not matched to a gene. CDR3 sequence reads: CASSPSGKKTQYF. In DNA form, the CDR3 reads TGTGCCAGCAGCCCGAGCGGGAAAAAGACCCAGTACTTC.

The rearrangement uses TRBV7-3 and TRBJ2-1; 10 bases line up with TRBD2. J gave up 5 bases and V 4 bases, and 5 bases lay outside the gene matches. Germline CDR1 and CDR2: SGHTA and FQGTGA. There are 15 residues in the CDR3. The CDR3 coding sequence is TGTGCCAGCAGCTCCCGGACTAGCGGTAACAATGAGCAGTTCTTC. Amino acid sequence: CASSSRTSGNNEQFF.

V is TRBV28 and J is TRBJ2-7; possibly TRBD1 or TRBD2 for D (5 bases each). CDR3 length equals 14 residues. Germline V gene sequence: CDR1 MDHEN, CDR2 SYDVKM. The germline V and J ends were trimmed by 8 bases and 2 bases, with 16 bases remaining between them. The CDR3 DNA sequence: TGTGCCAGCTCTCGGGACGGAAAACCCTACGAGCAGTACTTC. Translation: CASSRDGKPYEQYF.

The chain couples TRBV6-5 to TRBJ2-1, with no clear D. V was shortened by 2 bases and J by 3 bases, with 11 bases between the two germline ends. CDR1 MNHEY and CDR2 SVGAGI come from the germline V gene. The CDR3 loop spans 15 amino acids. CDR3: CASSYGRPVYNEQFF. The CDR3 nucleotides are TGTGCCAGCAGTTACGGCCGACCAGTCTACAATGAGCAGTTCTTC.

This chain joins TRBV2 and TRBJ2-7; D unresolved. Trimming stripped 1 base from V and 2 bases from J, with 12 bases between. Germline CDR1 and CDR2: SNHLY and FYNNEI. This CDR3 is built from 15 residues. CDR3 DNA sequence: TGTGCCAGCAGTGAAGGAGACCCTCGAGCCTACGAGCAGTACTTC. Translated: CASSEGDPRAYEQYF.

The rearrangement links TRBV28 to TRBJ2-1; 11 nucleotides match TRBD1. Losses at the gene ends were 5 bases for V and 7 bases for J; bases not matched to a gene: 7. The length of the CDR3 is 15 residues. Looked up from germline, CDR1 is MDHEN and CDR2 is SYDVKM. CDR3 in DNA: TGTGCCAGCAGTCCCGGACAGGGGGCACAAAATGAGCAGTTCTTC. It codes for CASSPGQGAQNEQFF.

The rearrangement uses TRBV19 and TRBJ2-7; TRBD1 aligns across 9 bases. CDR3 size: 17 residues. Germline V CDR1 and CDR2: LNHDA, SQIVND (reference sequence). Trimming took 3 bases from V and 0 from J; bases not matched to a gene: 9. The CDR3 reads CASSISWRDRDSYEQYF. CDR3 bases: TGTGCCAGTAGTATCTCTTGGCGGGACAGGGACTCCTACGAGCAGTACTTC.

DNA for the CDR3: TGTGCCAGCATGGTCGCCCCCCAAGAGACCCAGTACTTC. This translates into CASMVAPQETQYF. The chain combines TRBV2 with TRBJ2-5, with no clear D. Germline V lookup: CDR1 SNHLY, CDR2 FYNNEI. The CDR3 covers 13 residues. Trimming took off 7 bases at V and 1 base at J, with 10 bases between the two ends.

This chain links TRBV5-1 with TRBJ2-7; TRBD1 might be the D (6 bases). The CDR3 runs to 13 residues. Germline V gene data show CDR1 as SGHRS and CDR2 as YFSETQ. V was shortened by 3 bases and J by 2 bases, with 9 bases between the two germline ends. The CDR3, as DNA: TGCGCCAGCAGCTACCGACAGGCCTACGAGCAGTACTTC. Amino acid sequence: CASSYRQAYEQYF.

A single count supports this clone. DNA of the CDR3: TGTGCCAGCAGCCGGGACGAAGGCAGGGAGCAGTACTTC. Its translation is CASSRDEGREQYF. The chain is built from TRBV25-1 and TRBJ2-7; tentatively, D is TRBD1 or TRBD2 (5 bases each). Trimming cost V 6 bases and J 7 bases, with 16 bases left between them. This CDR3 has 13 residues. Germline CDR1 is MGHDK and CDR2 is SYGVNS.

The genes are TRBV30 and TRBJ2-5; D uncertain. Germline-derived CDR1 and CDR2 are GTSNPN and SVGIG (reference sequence). CDR3 length: 12 amino acids. The V end lost 5 bases, the J end lost 2 bases, and 9 bases lay between the germline ends. CDR3 DNA: TGTGCCTGGGAAGAGTATCAAGAGACCCAGTACTTC. Encoded protein: CAWEEYQETQYF.